This T cell receptor beta chain was found in a study of neoadjuvant anti-PD-1 for oral cavity cancer. The study, taken as a whole, reports: With three patients per group, TCR findings need larger cohorts.

About this clone itself: Its matching antigen is unknown.

Time point specified: after neoadjuvant nivolumab, at surgical resection. Analysis of PBMCs was direct, with no culture step. Profiling relied on immunoSEQ multiplex PCR, and the TCRdb table lists in-frame clones only, not all of them. The sample lists 14,000 or so clones, under 80% occurring once. The CDR3 runs 13 residues. From germline, CDR1 is SGHAT and CDR2 FQNNGV. Trimming pared 2 bases from V and 3 bases from J, leaving 8 bases between. The sequence was collected from a person aged 35-80 years with oral cavity squamous cell carcinoma. The rearrangement uses TRBV11-2 and TRBJ2-7; no definite D call. The sequences come from PBMCs, collected after nivolumab (anti-PD-1) treatment. The CDR3 is CASSLSYHYEQYF. In nucleotides, the CDR3 is TGTGCCAGCAGCTTATCCTATCACTACGAGCAGTACTTC.